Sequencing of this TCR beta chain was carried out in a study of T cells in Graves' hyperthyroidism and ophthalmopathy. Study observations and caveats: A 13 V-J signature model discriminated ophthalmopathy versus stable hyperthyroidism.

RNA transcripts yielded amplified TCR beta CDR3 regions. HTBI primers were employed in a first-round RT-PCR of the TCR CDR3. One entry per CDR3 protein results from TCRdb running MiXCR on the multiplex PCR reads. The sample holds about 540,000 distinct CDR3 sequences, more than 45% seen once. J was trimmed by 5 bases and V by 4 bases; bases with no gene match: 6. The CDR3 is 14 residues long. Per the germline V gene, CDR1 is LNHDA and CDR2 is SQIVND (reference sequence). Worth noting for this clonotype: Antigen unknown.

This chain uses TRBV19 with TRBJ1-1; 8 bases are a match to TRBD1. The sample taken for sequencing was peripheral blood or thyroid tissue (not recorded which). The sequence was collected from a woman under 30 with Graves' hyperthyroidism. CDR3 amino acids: CASSKDRGVTEAFF. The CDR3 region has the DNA TGTGCCAGTAGTAAAGACAGGGGAGTTACTGAAGCTTTCTTT. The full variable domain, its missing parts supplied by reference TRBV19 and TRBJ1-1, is DGGITQSPKYLFRKEGQNVTLSCEQNLNHDAMYWYRQDPGQGLRLIYYSQIVNDFQKGDIAEGYSVSREKKESFPLTVTSAQKNPTAFYLCASSKDRGVTEAFFGQGTRLTVV.